This is a list of T cell receptor beta chains from one sample in a study of T-cell reconstitution after alpha-beta-depleted transplantation in children. TCRdb reanalysed the PCR reads using MiXCR and keeps one entry per CDR3 protein. The sample carries roughly 300,000 distinct CDR3 sequences, 10% recorded once. The material was PBMCs from the stem cell graft donor, obtained from the stem cell graft. These receptor sequences come from a human donor who donated a stem cell graft to a child with acute lymphoblastic leukemia. CDR3s include the opening cysteine and the closing phenylalanine or tryptophan. The D gene is left open where the match is weak.

TRBD2,TRBV12-3/TRBV12-4,CASSTLAGGDNEQFF
TRBD1,TRBV5-6,CASSAATGYPGELFF
NA,TRBV5-1,CASSGDWGLSDEQFF
NA,TRBV27,CASSFATFGTDTQYF
TRBD1,TRBV20-1,CSARDPGQARETQYF
NA,TRBV4-3,CASSLGLGDNEQFF
NA,TRBV27,CASSRPGSVTYEQYF
NA,TRBV29-1,CSVEPVGDQETQYF
TRBD2,TRBV11-2,CASSVLSGRAGELFF
NA,TRBV5-1,CATGDNSYNEQFF
TRBD1,TRBV9,CASSEGQGDTEAFF
TRBD2,TRBV20-1,CSATVAGGGTDTQYF
NA,TRBV20-1,CSAADRRGTQTQYF
TRBD1,TRBV12-3/TRBV12-4,CASSTTGAPNSPLHF
NA,TRBV18,CASSPPGPNEQFF
NA,TRBV27,CASSLYTGSSSYEQYF
TRBD1,TRBV20-1,CSARDRVYGLRGSGQYF
TRBD2,TRBV27,CASSPLAEDQETQYF
NA,TRBV25-1,CASSELGGSSGANVLTF
TRBD1,TRBV29-1,CSVEVPPTGERGGYSYEQYF
TRBD1,TRBV6-1,CASSPGTGGLQPQHF
TRBD1,TRBV2,CASSESGQGPYEQYF
TRBD2,TRBV4-2,CASSQGAGGAYEQYF
NA,TRBV12-5,CASGRSGTSYNEQFF
NA,TRBV4-1,CASSQLGRSTDTQYF
NA,TRBV7-9,CASSLEITEAFF
NA,TRBV5-1,CASSAGTEVPYEQYF
TRBD1,TRBV6-1,CASSEDAGQGYEQYF
TRBD2,TRBV20-1,CSGRLAGLSYNEQFF
TRBD1,TRBV29-1,CSVEDRGQARYEQYF
NA,TRBV29-1,CSVRVSYSGDIQYF
NA,TRBV10-2,CASSTQSSYNSPLHF
NA,TRBV7-9,CASSLGTANYGYTF
NA,TRBV5-1,CASSLSTPGYNEQFF
NA,TRBV5-5,CASSQTSDHSHQPQHF
NA,TRBV29-1,CSVEWLSTDEQFF
NA,TRBV4-3,CASSQDGDLNTEAFF
NA,TRBV4-3,CASSQDSTPQETQYF
NA,TRBV12-3/TRBV12-4,CASLRQFQETQYF
NA,TRBV6-5,CASSYAVFGQETQYF
NA,TRBV28,CASTIPDSLSQHF
NA,TRBV27,CASSPLATDTQYF
TRBD1,TRBV4-2,CASSQEGDRYNQPQHF
TRBD2,TRBV6-2/TRBV6-3,CASSYSSGGGSYEQYF
NA,TRBV20-1,CSAPARGGTYNEQFF
TRBD1,TRBV29-1,CSVARQGASTDTQYF
NA,TRBV12-3/TRBV12-4,CASSLGGQYYEQYF
TRBD2,TRBV12-3/TRBV12-4,CASSLGHILAGGLYEQYF
TRBD2,TRBV3-1,CASSQEMGSGSPPYNEQFF
TRBD2,TRBV27,CASSRGVWSGLADKETQYF